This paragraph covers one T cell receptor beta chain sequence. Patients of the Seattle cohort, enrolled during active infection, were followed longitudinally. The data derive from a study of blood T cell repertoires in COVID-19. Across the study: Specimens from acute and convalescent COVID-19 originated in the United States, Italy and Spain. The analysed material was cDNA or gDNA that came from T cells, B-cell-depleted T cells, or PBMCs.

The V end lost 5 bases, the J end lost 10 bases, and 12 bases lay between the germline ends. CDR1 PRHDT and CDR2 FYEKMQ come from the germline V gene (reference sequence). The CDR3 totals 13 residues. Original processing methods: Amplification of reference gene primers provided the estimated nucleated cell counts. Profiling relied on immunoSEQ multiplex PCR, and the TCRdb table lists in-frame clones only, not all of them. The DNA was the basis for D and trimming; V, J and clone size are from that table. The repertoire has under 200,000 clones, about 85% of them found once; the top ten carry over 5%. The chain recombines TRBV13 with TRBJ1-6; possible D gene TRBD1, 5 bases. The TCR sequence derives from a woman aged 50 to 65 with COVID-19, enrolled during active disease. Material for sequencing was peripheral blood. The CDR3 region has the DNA TGTGCCAGCAGCCCGGGGGTTGGCTCACCCCTCCACTTT. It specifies CASSPGVGSPLHF.